This TCR beta chain was documented in a study of T cell responses to AZD1222 COVID-19 vaccine. Generated by immunoSEQ multiplex PCR, the TCRdb table keeps only in-frame clones and is missing some. The sample has some 22,000 clones, 65% to 90% seen once. The germline CDR1 and CDR2 sequences are LNHDA and SQIVND (reference sequence). The CDR3 is 13 amino acids. Trimming cost V 5 bases and J 7 bases; bases outside gene matches: 1. J is TRBJ1-6 and V is TRBV19; 8 bases are shared with TRBD1. The sequencing here drew on peripheral blood, taken on day 0 of AZD1222 vaccination. This receptor was taken from an adult in good health. As DNA, the CDR3 is TGTGCCAGTAGTGACAGGGGAAATTCACCCCTCCACTTT. Its protein product is CASSDRGNSPLHF.